This T cell receptor beta chain was profiled in a study of blood T cell repertoires in COVID-19. The length of the CDR3 is 12 residues. Trimming removed 4 bases at V and 9 bases at J, with 10 bases between. Germline V gene lookup returns CDR1 SGHTA and CDR2 FQGTGA. Libraries were prepared by immunoSEQ multiplex PCR; TCRdb keeps only in-frame clonotypes and omits some of them. The table has about 430,000 clones, 85% to 90% seen once. The table lists this clone with a few counts. Sequencing was done on a sample of peripheral blood. J is TRBJ2-1 and V is TRBV7-3; unclear D gene. The source is a man aged 18 to 30 with COVID-19, enrolled during active disease. The CDR3 DNA reads as TGTGCCAGCAGCTCGTCAGAAACTGAGCAGTTCTTC. Translated: CASSSSETEQFF.